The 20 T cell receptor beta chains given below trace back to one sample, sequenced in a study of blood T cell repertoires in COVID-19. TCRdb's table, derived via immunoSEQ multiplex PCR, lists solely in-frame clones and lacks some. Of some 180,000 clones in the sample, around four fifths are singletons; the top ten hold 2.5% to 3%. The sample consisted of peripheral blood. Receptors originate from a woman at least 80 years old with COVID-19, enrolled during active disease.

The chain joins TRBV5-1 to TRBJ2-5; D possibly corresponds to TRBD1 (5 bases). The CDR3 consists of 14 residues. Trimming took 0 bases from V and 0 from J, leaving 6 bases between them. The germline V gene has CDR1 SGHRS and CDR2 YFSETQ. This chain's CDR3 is CASSLEGYQETQYF. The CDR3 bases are TGCGCCAGCAGCTTGGAGGGGTACCAAGAGACCCAGTACTTC.

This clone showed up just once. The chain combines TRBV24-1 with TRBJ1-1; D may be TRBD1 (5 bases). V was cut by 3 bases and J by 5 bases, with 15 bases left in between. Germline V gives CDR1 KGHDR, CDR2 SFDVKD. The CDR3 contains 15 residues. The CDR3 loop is CATSDAGRGETEAFF. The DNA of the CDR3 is TGTGCCACCAGTGATGCGGGACGGGGAGAGACTGAAGCTTTCTTT.

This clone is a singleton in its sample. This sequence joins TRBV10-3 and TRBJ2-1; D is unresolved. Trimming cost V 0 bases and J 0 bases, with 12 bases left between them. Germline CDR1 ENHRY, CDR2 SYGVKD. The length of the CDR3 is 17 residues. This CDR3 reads CAISESMAASSYNEQFF. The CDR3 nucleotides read TGTGCCATCAGTGAGTCGATGGCGGCGAGCTCCTACAATGAGCAGTTCTTC.

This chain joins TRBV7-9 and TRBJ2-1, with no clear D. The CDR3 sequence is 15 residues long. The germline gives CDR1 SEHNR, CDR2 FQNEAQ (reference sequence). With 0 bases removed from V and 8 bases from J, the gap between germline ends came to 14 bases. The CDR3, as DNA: TGTGCCAGCAGCTTAGCGGCTTTACCTTCCGATGAGCAGTTCTTC. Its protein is CASSLAALPSDEQFF.

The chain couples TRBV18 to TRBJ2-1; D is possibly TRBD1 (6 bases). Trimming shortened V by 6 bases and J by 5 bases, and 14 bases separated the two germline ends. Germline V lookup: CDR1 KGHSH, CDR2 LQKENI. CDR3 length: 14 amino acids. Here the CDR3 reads CASSMQGRDNEQFF. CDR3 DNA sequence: TGTGCCAGCTCCATGCAGGGGCGCGACAATGAGCAGTTCTTC. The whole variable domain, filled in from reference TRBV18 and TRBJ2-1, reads NAGVMQNPRHLVRRRGQEARLRCSPMKGHSHVYWYRQLPEEGLKFMVYLQKENIIDESGMPKERFSAEFPKEGPSILRIQQVVRGDSAAYFCASSMQGRDNEQFFGPGTRLTVL.

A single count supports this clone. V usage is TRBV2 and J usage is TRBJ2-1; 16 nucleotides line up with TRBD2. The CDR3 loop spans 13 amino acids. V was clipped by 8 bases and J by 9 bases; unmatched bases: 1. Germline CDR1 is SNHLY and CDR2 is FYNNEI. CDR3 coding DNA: TGTGCCAGCGGGACTAGCGGGGGGGGTGAGCAGTTCTTC. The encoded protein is CASGTSGGGEQFF.

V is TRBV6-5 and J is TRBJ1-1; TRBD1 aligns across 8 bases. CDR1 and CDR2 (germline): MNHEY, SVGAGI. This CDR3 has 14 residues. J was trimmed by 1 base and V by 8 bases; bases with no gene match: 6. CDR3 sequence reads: CASGQGWKNTEAFF. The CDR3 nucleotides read TGTGCCAGCGGACAGGGTTGGAAGAACACTGAAGCTTTCTTT.

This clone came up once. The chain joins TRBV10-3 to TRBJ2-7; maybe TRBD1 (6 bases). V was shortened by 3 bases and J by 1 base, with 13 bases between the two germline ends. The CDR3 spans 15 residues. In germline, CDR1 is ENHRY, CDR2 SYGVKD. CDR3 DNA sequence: TGTGCCATCAGTGAAAGCCGGACAGCATCCTACGAGCAGTACTTC. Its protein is CAISESRTASYEQYF.

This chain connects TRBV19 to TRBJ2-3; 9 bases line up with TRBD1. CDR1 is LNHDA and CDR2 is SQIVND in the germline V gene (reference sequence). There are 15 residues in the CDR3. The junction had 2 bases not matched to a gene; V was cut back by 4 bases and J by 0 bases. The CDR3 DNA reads TGTGCCAGTAGTACGGACAGGGGTAGCACAGATACGCAGTATTTT. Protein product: CASSTDRGSTDTQYF.

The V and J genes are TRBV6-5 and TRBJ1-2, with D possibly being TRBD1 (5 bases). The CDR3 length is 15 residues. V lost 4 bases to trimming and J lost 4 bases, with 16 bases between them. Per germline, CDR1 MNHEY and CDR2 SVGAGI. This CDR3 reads CASSSPGKFRYGYTF. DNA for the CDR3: TGTGCCAGCAGTTCCCCAGGGAAATTTCGCTATGGCTACACCTTC.

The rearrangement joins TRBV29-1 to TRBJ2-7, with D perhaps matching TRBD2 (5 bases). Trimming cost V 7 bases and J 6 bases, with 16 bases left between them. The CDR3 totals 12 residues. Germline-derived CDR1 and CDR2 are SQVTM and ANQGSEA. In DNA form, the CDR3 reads TGCAGCGCCCCTTCGGGGTTTGGCGAGCAGTACTTC. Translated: CSAPSGFGEQYF.

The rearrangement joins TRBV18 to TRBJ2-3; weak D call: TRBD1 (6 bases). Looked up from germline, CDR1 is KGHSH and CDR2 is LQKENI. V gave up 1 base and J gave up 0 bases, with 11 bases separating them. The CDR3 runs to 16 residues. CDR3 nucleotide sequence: TGTGCCAGCTCACCACTTCCCAGGGGCAGCACAGATACGCAGTATTTT. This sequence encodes CASSPLPRGSTDTQYF.

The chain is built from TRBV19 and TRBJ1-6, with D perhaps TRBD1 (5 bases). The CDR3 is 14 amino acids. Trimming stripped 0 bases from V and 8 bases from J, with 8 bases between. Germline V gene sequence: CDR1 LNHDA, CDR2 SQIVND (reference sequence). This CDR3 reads CASSIDQGYSPLHF. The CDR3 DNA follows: TGTGCCAGTAGTATAGACCAGGGATATTCACCCCTCCACTTT.

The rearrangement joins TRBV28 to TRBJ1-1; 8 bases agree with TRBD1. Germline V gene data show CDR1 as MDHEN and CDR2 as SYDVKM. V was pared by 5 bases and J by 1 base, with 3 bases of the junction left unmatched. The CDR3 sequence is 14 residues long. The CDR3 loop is CASSPGGRNTEAFF. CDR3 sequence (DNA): TGTGCCAGCAGTCCAGGGGGCAGGAACACTGAAGCTTTCTTT.

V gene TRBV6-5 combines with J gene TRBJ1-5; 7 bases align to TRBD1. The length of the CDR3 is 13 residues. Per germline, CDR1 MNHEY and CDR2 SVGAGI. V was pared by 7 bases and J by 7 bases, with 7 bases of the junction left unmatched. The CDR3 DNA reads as TGTGCCAGCAATCCACAGGGGAGCCAGCCCCAGCATTTT. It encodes CASNPQGSQPQHF.

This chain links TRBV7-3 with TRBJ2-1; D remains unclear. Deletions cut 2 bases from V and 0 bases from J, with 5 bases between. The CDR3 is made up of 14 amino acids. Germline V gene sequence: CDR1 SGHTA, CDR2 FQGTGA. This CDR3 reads CASSLSSSYNEQFF. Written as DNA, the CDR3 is TGTGCCAGCAGCTTATCCAGCTCCTACAATGAGCAGTTCTTC.

As DNA, the CDR3 is TGTGCCAGCAGAGAGGACAGGGGGGCCTATGGCTACACCTTC. The encoded protein is CASREDRGAYGYTF. The rearrangement links TRBV6-5 to TRBJ1-2; 10 bases are shared with TRBD1. Germline V gene data show CDR1 as MNHEY and CDR2 as SVGAGI. The trim removed 6 bases at V and 4 bases at J, leaving 5 bases unmatched. There are 14 residues in the CDR3.

CDR3 in amino acids: CASKAWAEKLFF. The DNA of the CDR3 is TGTGCCAGCAAAGCTTGGGCGGAAAAACTGTTTTTT. The chain joins TRBV5-8 to TRBJ1-4; D ambiguous. The CDR3 has 12 amino acids. Germline CDR1 reads SGHTS; CDR2 reads YDEGEE. V was shortened by 6 bases and J by 8 bases, with 11 bases between the two germline ends.

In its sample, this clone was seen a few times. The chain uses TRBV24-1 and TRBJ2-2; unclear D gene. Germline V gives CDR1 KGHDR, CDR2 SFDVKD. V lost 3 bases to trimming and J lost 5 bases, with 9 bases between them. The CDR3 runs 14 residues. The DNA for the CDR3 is TGTGCCACCAGTGATCCGCACACGACCGGGGAGCTGTTTTTT. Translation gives CATSDPHTTGELFF.

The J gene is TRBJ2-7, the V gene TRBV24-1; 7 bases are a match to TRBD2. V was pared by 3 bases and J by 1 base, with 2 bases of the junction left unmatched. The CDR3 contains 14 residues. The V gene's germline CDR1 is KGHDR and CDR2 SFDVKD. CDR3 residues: CATSDTGLSYEQYF. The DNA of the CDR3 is TGTGCCACCAGTGATACGGGACTATCCTACGAGCAGTACTTC.